A selection of T cell receptor beta chains follows, all from one sample in a study of T cell repertoires and HLA-DP antigens. Produced via immunoSEQ multiplex PCR; TCRdb's table is partial and in-frame only. The repertoire consists of a few thousand clones, with just over 75% occurring once and the leading ten covering 20% to 25%. The sample taken for sequencing was CD137- CD4+ T cells from cultured PBMCs. The origin of the receptors is a woman aged 18-30 years in good health and CMV-seronegative. CDR3s include the opening cysteine and the closing phenylalanine or tryptophan. Fields, in order: D gene, V gene, J gene, clone size, CDR3 DNA, CDR3 protein. The D gene is left open where the match is weak. Clone size is not always given. Where it is, it says once, few, many or a class for expanded clones.

.	TRBV28	TRBJ2-2	.	TGTGCCAGCAGTTTATCGGGCGGAGTCATGACCGGGGAGCTGTTTTTT	CASSLSGGVMTGELFF
.	TRBV6-5	TRBJ2-3	.	TGTGCCAGCAGTACTTCCGGGAGCACGTATACGCAGTATTTT	CASSTSGSTYTQYF
.	TRBV30	TRBJ1-6	.	TGTGCCTGGAGTGGGAGCTCCTATAATTCACCCCTCCACTTT	CAWSGSSYNSPLHF
.	TRBV19	TRBJ2-1	few	TGTGCCACCGAGGGGGGCATGTTCAATGAGCAGTTCTTC	CATEGGMFNEQFF
.	TRBV11-3	TRBJ1-5	.	TGTGCCAGCAGCTTCCCGGGGGCCAATCAGCCCCAGCATTTT	CASSFPGANQPQHF
.	TRBV4-2	TRBJ2-1	.	TGTGCCAGCAGCCAAGGGGCGTTCTCCTACAATGAGCAGTTCTTC	CASSQGAFSYNEQFF
TRBD1	TRBV29-1	TRBJ2-3	.	TGCAGCGTTGGCCAGGGGGCTCTTACAGATACGCAGTATTTT	CSVGQGALTDTQYF
TRBD2	TRBV7-8	TRBJ2-7	.	TGTGCCAGCAGCTTAAAGACTAGCGGGACCGCACACTCCTACGAGCAGTACTTC	CASSLKTSGTAHSYEQYF
TRBD2	TRBV28	TRBJ2-3	.	TGTGCCAGCAGGCAAAGCCTAAGACTAGCGGGAATGAGCACAGATACGCAGTATTTT	CASRQSLRLAGMSTDTQYF
TRBD1	TRBV6-5	TRBJ1-2	medium-sized	TGTGCCACCGGACAGGGCTCGGGCTATGGCTACACCTTC	CATGQGSGYGYTF
TRBD2	TRBV7-3	TRBJ2-5	.	TGTGCCAGCAGCTTAGGGCTAGCGGGGGGCCAAGAGACCCAGTACTTC	CASSLGLAGGQETQYF
.	TRBV19	TRBJ1-1	.	TGTGCCAGTAGTCCGAGGAGTCTGAACACTGAAGCTTTCTTT	CASSPRSLNTEAFF
.	TRBV13	TRBJ2-1	.	TGTGCCAGCAGCTCACCTCGAGGACCCAATGAGCAGTTCTTC	CASSSPRGPNEQFF
.	TRBV4-2	TRBJ1-3	few	TGTGCCAGCAGCCAAGCCCCCGGCTCTGGAAACACCATATATTTT	CASSQAPGSGNTIYF
TRBD2	TRBV6-5	TRBJ2-1	.	TGTGCCAGCAGCCCCCCCCTAGCGGGGATCAATGAGCAGTTCTTC	CASSPPLAGINEQFF
TRBD1	TRBV30	TRBJ2-3	.	TGTGCCTGGAACGACAGGGGGACAGGCACAGATACGCAGTATTTT	CAWNDRGTGTDTQYF
.	TRBV7-9	TRBJ2-7	.	TGTGCCAGCACCCTCCAGGGAAAGGCCAACGAGCAGTACTTC	CASTLQGKANEQYF
TRBD1	TRBV19	TRBJ1-2	few	TGTGCCAGTAGTAAGGACAGGGACTATGGCTACACCTTC	CASSKDRDYGYTF
.	TRBV7-8	TRBJ1-2	.	TGTGCCAGCAGTAATAGCGGGGGGGCATATGGCTACACCTTC	CASSNSGGAYGYTF
.	TRBV11-1	TRBJ2-7	.	TGTGCCAGCAGGAGCACGGGACAAGGATACGAGCAGTACTTC	CASRSTGQGYEQYF
.	TRBV25-1	TRBJ1-1	.	TGTGCCAGCAGTACGCAAGACAGTGAAGCTTTCTTT	CASSTQDSEAFF
.	TRBV11-2	TRBJ2-5	.	TGTGCCAGCAGCTTGGACAAGGCAAGGGGCAAAGAGACCCAGTACTTC	CASSLDKARGKETQYF
TRBD1	TRBV2	TRBJ2-1	.	TGTGCCAGCAGTGAAGGACAGGGGGCTCGGAATGAGCAGTTCTTC	CASSEGQGARNEQFF
.	TRBV7-2	TRBJ1-5	.	TGTGCCAGCAGCTTCAGTTTGGGGGAGCCCCAGCATTTT	CASSFSLGEPQHF
TRBD1	TRBV14	TRBJ1-2	few	TGTGCCAGCAGCCAACTGCCGGGACAGGGGAGTTACACCTTC	CASSQLPGQGSYTF
TRBD1	TRBV18	TRBJ2-5	.	TGTGCCAGCTCAAAGACAGGGGGCGCCCGAGAGACCCAGTACTTC	CASSKTGGARETQYF
.	TRBV7-9	TRBJ2-5	large	TGTGCCAGCAGCCGGGGGCGGCAGGGGGACCAAGAGACCCAGTACTTC	CASSRGRQGDQETQYF
.	TRBV18	TRBJ1-3	few	TGTGCCAGCTCCCCTGGGGGAGCTGGAAACACCATATATTTT	CASSPGGAGNTIYF
.	TRBV7-2	TRBJ1-5	few	TGTGCCAGCAGCTTCAGGAATCAGCCCCAGCATTTT	CASSFRNQPQHF
.	TRBV7-9	TRBJ1-1	.	TGTGCCAGCAGCTTAAGTGCGGGGGCAGGGGACACTGAAGCTTTCTTT	CASSLSAGAGDTEAFF
TRBD1	TRBV2	TRBJ1-5	.	TGTGCCAGCAGTTCTAGGACAGGGAAATATAGCAATCAGCCCCAGCATTTT	CASSSRTGKYSNQPQHF
.	TRBV7-3	TRBJ2-2	.	TGTGCCAGCAGAAGTGACACTAGCACCGGGGAGCTGTTTTTT	CASRSDTSTGELFF
TRBD1	TRBV7-6	TRBJ1-2	.	TGTGCCAGCAGCCCGGAGACAGGGGAGAACTATGGCTACACCTTC	CASSPETGENYGYTF
TRBD1	TRBV5-1	TRBJ2-3	.	TGCGCCAGCAGATTCCAGGGACAGGGACGACCAGATACGCAGTATTTT	CASRFQGQGRPDTQYF
TRBD2	TRBV2	TRBJ2-1	.	TGTGCCAGCAGTTACGGGGCGGGAGCGAGTTATATGAATGAGCAGTTCTTC	CASSYGAGASYMNEQFF
TRBD2	TRBV5-4	TRBJ2-3	.	TGTGCCAGCAGCTTGGGGGCGCGGGGGGGAACAGATACGCAGTATTTT	CASSLGARGGTDTQYF
.	TRBV27	TRBJ1-5	.	TGTGCCAGCAGTTTAACAGTCAGCGCGGGTCAGCCCCAGCATTTT	CASSLTVSAGQPQHF
.	TRBV6-5	TRBJ1-2	.	TGTGCCAGCAGTTACGGCGTTGGTGGCTACACCTTC	CASSYGVGGYTF
.	TRBV6-6	TRBJ2-7	.	TGTGCCAGCAGTTACGCTGATGTCTACGAGCAGTACTTC	CASSYADVYEQYF
TRBD1	TRBV10-3	TRBJ2-7	.	TGTGCCATCAGTGACCCGGGACAGGGGGCAATCGAGCAGTACTTC	CAISDPGQGAIEQYF
TRBD1	TRBV30	TRBJ2-6	once	TGTGCCTGGGCACTCAGGGGGCCTTTATCTGGGGCCAACGTCCTGACTTTC	CAWALRGPLSGANVLTF
.	TRBV5-1	TRBJ2-6	.	TGCGCCAGCAGCTTGGTAGGGGGGGGCGCCAACGTCCTGACTTTC	CASSLVGGGANVLTF
.	TRBV10-3	TRBJ1-4	.	TGTGCCATCAGTGAGCGGAATGAAAAACTGTTTTTT	CAISERNEKLFF
.	TRBV7-9	TRBJ1-4	few	TGTGCCAGCAGCTTATCGGCGAAGGCCCTCAAACCAGATGAAAAACTGTTTTTT	CASSLSAKALKPDEKLFF
TRBD2	TRBV11-2	TRBJ2-7	few	TGTGCCAGCAGCTTAATGAGCGGGAGAAATTCGGGGGAGCAGTACTTC	CASSLMSGRNSGEQYF
.	TRBV5-6	TRBJ1-2	.	TGTGCCAGCAGCGGAACGACAGATACAGTCTTC	CASSGTTDTVF
TRBD1	TRBV2	TRBJ1-4	.	TGTGCCAGCAGCCGACAGGGGACTAATGAAAAACTGTTTTTT	CASSRQGTNEKLFF
.	TRBV7-2	TRBJ1-5	.	TGTGCCAGCAGCCTCATCAATTCGGCGGGTCAGCCCCAGCATTTT	CASSLINSAGQPQHF